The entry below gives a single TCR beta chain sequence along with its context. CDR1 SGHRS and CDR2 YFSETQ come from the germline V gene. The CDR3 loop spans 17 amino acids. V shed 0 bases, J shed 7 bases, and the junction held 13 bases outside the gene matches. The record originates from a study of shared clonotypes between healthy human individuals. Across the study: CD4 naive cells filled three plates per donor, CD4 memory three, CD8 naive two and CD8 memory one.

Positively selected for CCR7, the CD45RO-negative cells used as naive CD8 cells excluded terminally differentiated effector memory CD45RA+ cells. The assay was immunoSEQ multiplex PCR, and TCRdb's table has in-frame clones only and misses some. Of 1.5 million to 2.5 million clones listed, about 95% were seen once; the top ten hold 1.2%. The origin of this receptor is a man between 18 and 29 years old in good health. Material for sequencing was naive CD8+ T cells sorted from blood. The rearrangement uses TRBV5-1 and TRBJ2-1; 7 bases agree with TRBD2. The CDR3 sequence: CASSLAQVAGPPNEQFF. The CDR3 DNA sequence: TGCGCCAGCAGCTTGGCCCAGGTAGCGGGCCCGCCTAATGAGCAGTTCTTC.